This TCR beta chain was identified during a study of beta chain features in type 1 diabetes. Germline CDR1 MNHEY, CDR2 SMNVEV (reference sequence). The CDR3 has 15 amino acids. The V gene lost 3 bases and the J gene lost 5 bases, with 16 bases spanning the gap. The study reverse transcribed the entire isolated RNA, so it sequenced expressed TCRB transcripts. For naive, central memory and regulatory T cell samples, reads averaged roughly 3.7 million. The repertoire was sequenced with immunoSEQ multiplex PCR; TCRdb's copy has only in-frame clones and lacks some. The sample lists 450,000 or so clones; 10% to 12% were seen once.

The clonotype comes from a woman aged 18-30 years in good health. The chain has TRBV27 and TRBJ1-1; possibly TRBD1 for D (6 bases). The sequenced sample consisted of naive CD4+ T cells from blood. The CDR3 sequence: CASSFSGVSATEAFF. In nucleotides, the CDR3 is TGTGCCAGCAGTTTTTCAGGGGTTTCGGCGACTGAAGCTTTCTTT.